Following are 11 T cell receptor beta chains from one sample sequenced in a study of pediatric ulcerative colitis. One to two pinch biopsies were taken from the rectum during colonoscopy. The assay was immunoSEQ multiplex PCR, and TCRdb's table has in-frame clones only and misses some. The sample lists 45,000 to 55,000 clones, roughly 79% seen once, with under 4% in the top ten. The material sequenced was gut tissue. The receptors come from a girl aged 10-17 years with moderate ulcerative colitis.

CDR3 bases: TGTGCCAGCAGTTACTCGTTGCCAGAGGTCCACAATGAGCAGTTCTTC. It specifies CASSYSLPEVHNEQFF. This chain connects TRBV6-6 to TRBJ2-1; D unclear. The V end lost 0 bases, the J end lost 5 bases, and 14 bases lay between the germline ends. Germline lookup yields CDR1 MNHNY and CDR2 SVGAGI (reference sequence). This CDR3 is 16 amino acids long.

This clone turned up a few times. The chain combines TRBV4-2 with TRBJ1-4; D unresolved. V was shortened by 1 base and J by 4 bases, with 13 bases between the two germline ends. Germline V lookup: CDR1 LGHNA, CDR2 YNFKEQ. CDR3 length: 16 amino acids. The CDR3 region is CASSQVLRQINEKLFF. Written as DNA, the CDR3 is TGTGCCAGCAGCCAAGTCTTAAGACAAATTAATGAAAAACTGTTTTTT.

The chain carries TRBV7-2 and TRBJ2-7; the D is unclear. CDR1 SGHTA and CDR2 FQGNSA come from the germline V gene. The CDR3 spans 15 residues. V was clipped by 1 base and J by 2 bases, with 12 bases between them. This chain's CDR3 is CASSLVLPGAYEQYF. CDR3 nucleotide sequence: TGTGCCAGCAGCTTAGTCTTACCGGGCGCCTACGAGCAGTACTTC.

The genes are TRBV28 and TRBJ1-2, with D possibly being TRBD1 (5 bases). Germline V gives CDR1 MDHEN, CDR2 SYDVKM. CDR3 length: 13 residues. Trimming pared 4 bases from V and 7 bases from J, leaving 13 bases between. The CDR3 here is CASSYEGRGGYTF. CDR3 sequence (DNA): TGTGCCAGCAGTTATGAGGGGCGCGGTGGCTACACCTTC.

This chain joins TRBV5-6 and TRBJ1-6, with D perhaps TRBD1 (5 bases). The V end was cut by 0 bases, the J end by 8 bases, with 9 bases between. The CDR3 is made up of 14 amino acids. The germline V gene encodes CDR1 SGHDT and CDR2 YYEEEE. CDR3 sequence (DNA): TGTGCCAGCAGCTTGGGACAGAGGGATTCACCCCTCCACTTT. This translates into CASSLGQRDSPLHF.

This chain joins TRBV9 and TRBJ2-1; 11 nucleotides agree with TRBD2. The J segment lost 8 bases and the V segment lost 4 bases, leaving 14 bases of the junction unmatched. Per germline, CDR1 SGDLS and CDR2 YYNGEE. The CDR3 sequence is 17 residues long. CDR3 in amino acids: CASSPEVLAGVGDEQFF. The CDR3 DNA reads as TGTGCCAGCAGCCCTGAGGTACTAGCGGGAGTTGGGGATGAGCAGTTCTTC.

The rearrangement links TRBV7-8 to TRBJ1-5; D gene uncertain. V dropped 5 bases and J dropped 2 bases, with 10 bases sitting between them. CDR3 length equals 14 residues. CDR1 and CDR2 (germline): SGHVS, FQNEAQ. This CDR3 reads CASSPMTRNQPQHF. CDR3 DNA sequence: TGTGCCAGCAGCCCTATGACACGCAATCAGCCCCAGCATTTT.

The chain carries TRBV5-8 and TRBJ2-5; 8 bases map to TRBD2. This CDR3 is built from 18 residues. Germline V gene data show CDR1 as SGHTS and CDR2 as YDEGEE. J gave up 5 bases and V 4 bases, and 19 bases lay outside the gene matches. The CDR3 region is CASSPRGAGGTRGETQYF. In nucleotides, the CDR3 is TGTGCCAGCAGCCCGCGCGGCGCAGGAGGGACTAGGGGGGAGACCCAGTACTTC.

This clone appeared once. The chain combines TRBV2 with TRBJ2-5; 9 bases are shared with TRBD2. The V and J ends lost 6 bases and 3 bases, in that order; junction bases with no gene match: 5. There are 14 residues in the CDR3. Germline-derived CDR1 and CDR2 are SNHLY and FYNNEI. CDR3 bases: TGTGCCAGCAGCCTAGCGGGAACAGAAGAGACCCAGTACTTC. This encodes CASSLAGTEETQYF.

The chain is built from TRBV5-1 and TRBJ1-2, with 12 nucleotides matching TRBD1. Per germline, CDR1 SGHRS and CDR2 YFSETQ. J was trimmed by 7 bases and V by 0 bases; bases with no gene match: 4. The length of the CDR3 is 15 residues. This CDR3 is CASSLAGQGAFGYTF. CDR3 in DNA: TGCGCCAGCAGCTTGGCGGGACAGGGGGCGTTTGGCTACACCTTC.

The rearrangement joins TRBV4-2 to TRBJ1-4; no clear D gene. Trimming stripped 5 bases from V and 8 bases from J, with 15 bases between. Germline V gene lookup returns CDR1 LGHNA and CDR2 YNFKEQ. This CDR3 has 14 residues. CDR3 DNA: TGTGCCAGCAGCGCGGTGGGGATACGCGAAAAACTGTTTTTT. Its protein is CASSAVGIREKLFF.